A single sample gave rise to the 8 T cell receptor beta chains below, sequenced in a study of blood T cell repertoires in COVID-19. Here immunoSEQ multiplex PCR was the method, and the copy in TCRdb shows in-frame clones only, minus some. Of approximately 470,000 clones in the sample, 70% to 90% were seen once. Sequencing was carried out using peripheral blood. Every receptor here comes from a human donor in a cohort sampled during active COVID-19.

The CDR3 sequence is CATSGAAENTGELFF. CDR3 in DNA: TGTGCCACCAGTGGGGCAGCTGAGAACACCGGGGAGCTGTTTTTT. The chain links TRBV24-1 to TRBJ2-2; D gene unclear. V shed 5 bases and J shed 1 base, with 10 bases lying between them. CDR1 is KGHDR and CDR2 is SFDVKD in the germline V gene. This CDR3 has 15 amino acids.

The rearrangement joins TRBV6-5 to TRBJ2-3; a possible D gene is TRBD1 (5 bases). Trimming cost V 5 bases and J 4 bases, with 13 bases left between them. CDR3 length: 14 amino acids. The germline V gene has CDR1 MNHEY and CDR2 SVGAGI. The CDR3 loop reads CASSPLKGSDTQYF. CDR3 DNA: TGTGCCAGCAGTCCCCTCAAGGGGTCAGATACGCAGTATTTT.

V gene TRBV24-1 combines with J gene TRBJ2-1; the D gene is possibly TRBD1 (6 bases). The ends were cut back, 4 bases at V and 7 bases at J, with 13 bases in the middle. CDR3 length: 14 amino acids. From germline, CDR1 is KGHDR and CDR2 SFDVKD. The CDR3 loop reads CATSEPGTKNEQFF. The DNA for the CDR3 is TGTGCCACCAGTGAACCCGGGACAAAAAATGAGCAGTTCTTC.

The sample holds a few counts of this clone. The V gene is TRBV6-1, the J gene TRBJ1-6; TRBD1 might be the D (6 bases). The CDR3 totals 14 residues. V was pared by 4 bases and J by 6 bases, with 10 bases between. Germline lookup yields CDR1 MNHNS and CDR2 SASEGT. This CDR3 is CASSAGQSNSPLHF. CDR3 in DNA: TGTGCCAGCAGTGCCGGACAGTCTAATTCACCCCTCCACTTT.

CDR3 amino acids: CASSLVGTGDHEQYF. In DNA, the CDR3 is TGTGCCAGCAGCCTCGTCGGGACAGGGGACCACGAGCAGTACTTC. The genes are TRBV11-3 and TRBJ2-7; the match to TRBD1 covers 10 bases. The CDR3 has 15 residues. The V gene's germline CDR1 is SGHNT and CDR2 YENEEA. V trimming: 5 bases; J trimming: 5 bases; junction bases outside the gene matches: 9.

This chain connects TRBV2 to TRBJ2-7, with D perhaps TRBD1 (6 bases). This CDR3 is 12 amino acids long. In germline, CDR1 is SNHLY, CDR2 FYNNEI. Between the trimmed V and J ends, which lost 8 bases and 1 base, there was a span of 9 bases. CDR3 nucleotides: TGTGCCAGCGGAGGACAGTCCTACGAGCAGTACTTC. It encodes CASGGQSYEQYF.

V gene TRBV30 combines with J gene TRBJ2-3; D perhaps matches TRBD2 (5 bases). Looked up from germline, CDR1 is GTSNPN and CDR2 is SVGIG (reference sequence). The CDR3 is 15 residues long. Trimming stripped 1 base from V and 2 bases from J, with 13 bases between. DNA of the CDR3: TGTGCCTGGAGTGAGACGGGGTCCTCCACAGATACGCAGTATTTT. This encodes CAWSETGSSTDTQYF.

In DNA, the CDR3 is TGTGCCACCAGCAGAGCTACTACTGACAGCTATACGCAGTATTTT. Amino acid sequence: CATSRATTDSYTQYF. This chain joins TRBV15 and TRBJ2-3; a weak D match, TRBD1 (5 bases). The CDR3 sequence is 15 residues long. With 1 base removed from V and 7 bases from J, the gap between germline ends came to 15 bases. Germline CDR1 LNHNV, CDR2 YYDKDF (reference sequence).